A single sample is the source of the 29 T cell receptor beta chains below, sequenced in a study of T cell responses to AZD1222 COVID-19 vaccine. Some clones are missing from TCRdb's copy, which holds only in-frame ones; the method was immunoSEQ multiplex PCR. This table has around 150,000 clones, 88% appearing once. This material consisted of peripheral blood, taken on day 0 of MenACWY control vaccination. These receptors all come from an adult in good health.

The chain uses TRBV5-1 and TRBJ1-5; D gene unclear. The CDR3 spans 13 residues. V gave up 0 bases and J gave up 5 bases, with 6 bases separating them. Per germline, CDR1 SGHRS and CDR2 YFSETQ. CDR3 DNA: TGCGCCAGCAGCTTGGATTGGGATCAGCCCCAGCATTTT. It translates to CASSLDWDQPQHF.

A remark on this clone: Other DNA sequences within the sample encode an identical CDR3. V and J are TRBV24-1 and TRBJ1-1; weak D call: TRBD1 (6 bases). Germline V gene lookup returns CDR1 KGHDR and CDR2 SFDVKD. The germline V and J ends were trimmed by 5 bases and 3 bases, with 12 bases remaining between them. The CDR3 totals 14 residues. CDR3: CATSAGGADTEAFF. CDR3 in DNA: TGTGCCACCAGTGCCGGGGGGGCAGACACTGAAGCTTTCTTT.

J is TRBJ2-2 and V is TRBV25-1; D ambiguous. Trimming removed 2 bases from V and 0 bases from J, with 4 bases in between. Germline V CDR1 and CDR2: MGHDK, SYGVNS. The CDR3 is 14 residues long. CDR3 sequence (DNA): TGTGCCAGCAGTGAAACAGCGAACACCGGGGAGCTGTTTTTT. Its protein is CASSETANTGELFF.

CDR3 DNA: TGTGCCAGCAGGCTTGACAGGGGGGAGCTGTTTTTT. Residues: CASRLDRGELFF. This chain joins TRBV6-5 and TRBJ2-2, with TRBD1 as a possible D gene (6 bases). Germline V lookup: CDR1 MNHEY, CDR2 SVGAGI. The CDR3 has 12 amino acids. V lost 6 bases to trimming and J lost 8 bases, with 10 bases between them.

The chain employs TRBV7-2 and TRBJ1-6; D is perhaps TRBD1 (6 bases). This CDR3 has 13 residues. V was cut by 1 base and J by 8 bases, with 6 bases left in between. Germline lookup yields CDR1 SGHTA and CDR2 FQGNSA. The CDR3 sequence: CASSLEGDSPLHF. As DNA, the CDR3 is TGTGCCAGCAGCTTAGAGGGGGATTCACCCCTCCACTTT.

This clone was seen just once. The chain carries TRBV19 and TRBJ1-2; D unclear. This CDR3 contains 13 residues. Trimming cost V 3 bases and J 7 bases, with 12 bases left between them. Germline V lookup: CDR1 LNHDA, CDR2 SQIVND (reference sequence). The CDR3 nucleotides read TGTGCCAGTAGTATTCAGGCCCCCGGTGGCTACACCTTC. It is translated as CASSIQAPGGYTF.

The chain uses TRBV20-1 and TRBJ2-1; D unclear. The CDR3 is 11 residues long. Trimming left V 4 bases short and J 7 bases short, with 8 bases between. In germline, CDR1 is DFQATT, CDR2 SNEGSKA (reference sequence). The DNA of the CDR3 is TGCAGTGCTATTGAGAGGAATGAGCAGTTCTTC. It is translated as CSAIERNEQFF.

The chain uses TRBV24-1 and TRBJ2-2; D possibly corresponds to TRBD2 (5 bases). Trimming took 5 bases from V and 7 from J, leaving 10 bases between them. In germline, CDR1 is KGHDR, CDR2 SFDVKD. The CDR3 covers 13 residues. The CDR3: CATSGLRDGELFF. CDR3 DNA: TGTGCCACCAGTGGATTGAGGGACGGGGAGCTGTTTTTT.

The chain carries TRBV12-3 or TRBV12-4 and TRBJ2-7, with D perhaps matching TRBD2 (6 bases). Deletions cut 6 bases from V and 6 bases from J, with 15 bases between. This CDR3 is built from 13 residues. The CDR3 DNA follows: TGTGCCAGCAGACCCGGGACTCTGTTCGAGCAGTACTTC. Its translation: CASRPGTLFEQYF.

The V call is TRBV5-1, the J call TRBJ1-4; D ambiguous. CDR1 SGHRS and CDR2 YFSETQ come from the germline V gene. V shed 0 bases and J shed 4 bases, with 13 bases lying between them. The CDR3 extends over 16 amino acids. CDR3 sequence (DNA): TGCGCCAGCAGCTTGGGTAGGGCTTCGGGTAATGAAAAACTGTTTTTT. Translation gives CASSLGRASGNEKLFF. Supplemented by reference TRBV5-1 and TRBJ1-4, the full variable domain reads KAGVTQTPRYLIKTRGQQVTLSCSPISGHRSVSWYQQTPGQGLQFLFEYFSETQRNKGNFPGRFSGRQFSNSRSEMNVSTLELGDSALYLCASSLGRASGNEKLFFGSGTQLSVL.

The chain combines TRBV2 with TRBJ2-7; D possibly corresponds to TRBD2 (6 bases). Trimming pared 3 bases from V and 6 bases from J, leaving 12 bases between. The CDR3 sequence is 13 residues long. Germline-derived CDR1 and CDR2 are SNHLY and FYNNEI. The CDR3 bases are TGTGCCAGCAGTGACGATAGGGGAGGCGAGCAGTACTTC. Residues: CASSDDRGGEQYF.

This CDR3 is CASSLPPGGAREQFF. In nucleotides, the CDR3 is TGTGCCAGCAGCCTCCCCCCGGGGGGGGCTCGGGAGCAGTTCTTC. V is TRBV4-2 and J is TRBJ2-1; TRBD2 aligns across 8 bases. The CDR3 contains 15 residues. CDR1 LGHNA and CDR2 YNFKEQ come from the germline V gene. V lost 4 bases to trimming and J lost 10 bases; unmatched junction nucleotides: 12.

The rearrangement uses TRBV30 and TRBJ1-1; no reliable D call. The CDR3 length is 12 residues. V lost 3 bases, J lost 1 base, and 6 bases lay in between. Germline lookup yields CDR1 GTSNPN and CDR2 SVGIG (reference sequence). The CDR3 region is CAWSEGNTEAFF. CDR3 in DNA: TGTGCCTGGAGCGAGGGGAACACTGAAGCTTTCTTT.

This clone was seen once. CDR3 sequence: CASSMGQDPSYEQYF. In nucleotides, the CDR3 is TGTGCCAGCAGCATGGGACAGGACCCGTCCTACGAGCAGTACTTC. The chain links TRBV7-9 to TRBJ2-7; TRBD1 matches at 8 bases. This CDR3 region has 15 residues. Germline V lookup: CDR1 SEHNR, CDR2 FQNEAQ (reference sequence). V lost 5 bases to trimming and J lost 1 base; unmatched junction nucleotides: 7. The full variable domain, completed using reference TRBV7-9 and TRBJ2-7, is DTGVSQNPRHKITKRGQNVTFRCDPISEHNRLYWYRQTLGQGPEFLTYFQNEAQLEKSRLLSDRFSAERPKGSFSTLEIQRTEQGDSAMYLCASSMGQDPSYEQYFGPGTRLTVT.

The chain is built from TRBV6-5 and TRBJ1-4; D is uncertain. CDR1 is MNHEY, CDR2 SVGAGI, per germline. Trimming pared 0 bases from V and 5 bases from J, leaving 7 bases between. The CDR3 is made up of 14 amino acids. CDR3 nucleotide sequence: TGTGCCAGCAGTTACTCAGCGGGCAATGAAAAACTGTTTTTT. It codes for CASSYSAGNEKLFF.

This clone was seen once. The chain couples TRBV4-2 to TRBJ1-1; TRBD1 aligns across 7 bases. V dropped 2 bases and J dropped 6; count of bases not matched to a gene: 6. There are 14 residues in the CDR3. Germline V gene data show CDR1 as LGHNA and CDR2 as YNFKEQ. CDR3 amino acids: CASSQRQGLPEAFF. As DNA, the CDR3 is TGTGCCAGCAGCCAAAGACAGGGTTTGCCTGAAGCTTTCTTT.

The chain is built from TRBV3-1 (or the pseudogene TRBV3-2) and TRBJ2-1, with 7 bases identical to TRBD2. This CDR3 is built from 16 residues. Germline V gene lookup returns CDR1 LGHDT and CDR2 YNNKEL (reference sequence). J was trimmed by 2 bases and V by 2 bases; bases with no gene match: 6. CDR3 coding DNA: TGTGCCAGCAGCCAATTAAGGCGGGAGCCCTACAATGAGCAGTTCTTC. As protein: CASSQLRREPYNEQFF.

The rearrangement uses TRBV6-1 and TRBJ1-1; no clear D gene. The V gene's germline CDR1 is MNHNS and CDR2 SASEGT. This CDR3 is built from 13 residues. Trimming pared 2 bases from V and 5 bases from J, leaving 9 bases between. The CDR3 here is CASSEMVETEAFF. CDR3 nucleotide sequence: TGTGCCAGCAGTGAAATGGTAGAGACTGAAGCTTTCTTT.

The chain links TRBV18 to TRBJ1-1; D perhaps matches TRBD1 (5 bases). Germline loops: CDR1 KGHSH, CDR2 LQKENI. The length of the CDR3 is 14 residues. Deletions cut 4 bases from V and 1 base from J, with 10 bases between. Written as DNA, the CDR3 is TGTGCCAGCTCACTCAGAGGGGAGAACACTGAAGCTTTCTTT. Its translation: CASSLRGENTEAFF.

This CDR3 reads CASSSRGQGNTEAFF. CDR3 coding DNA: TGTGCCAGTAGTTCTAGGGGACAGGGGAACACTGAAGCTTTCTTT. The chain uses TRBV19 and TRBJ1-1, with TRBD1 identical over 9 bases. The V and J ends lost 5 bases and 1 base, in that order; junction bases with no gene match: 5. The germline gives CDR1 LNHDA, CDR2 SQIVND (reference sequence). This CDR3 contains 15 residues.

Written as DNA, the CDR3 is TGTGCCAGCAGTTTCGGAACTAACACTGAAGCTTTCTTT. It encodes CASSFGTNTEAFF. The genes are TRBV28 and TRBJ1-1, with D unclear. The CDR3 is made up of 13 amino acids. V was trimmed by 3 bases and J by 2 bases, leaving 7 bases between them. The V gene's germline CDR1 is MDHEN and CDR2 SYDVKM.

The CDR3 nucleotides are TGTGCCACCAGCAGAGATCGATGGGGTCTCTACTATGGCTACACCTTC. It translates to CATSRDRWGLYYGYTF. The rearrangement links TRBV15 to TRBJ1-2; the D is unclear. Trimming removed 0 bases at V and 3 bases at J, with 14 bases between. The V gene's germline CDR1 is LNHNV and CDR2 YYDKDF (reference sequence). This CDR3 is 16 amino acids long.

This chain connects TRBV11-2 to TRBJ1-5, with TRBD1 matching 12 bases. Germline lookup yields CDR1 SGHAT and CDR2 FQNNGV. V dropped 3 bases and J dropped 8; count of bases not matched to a gene: 2. CDR3 length equals 14 residues. The DNA for the CDR3 is TGTGCCAGCAGCTTGGGACAGGGGGCTGAGCCCCAGCATTTT. This gives the protein CASSLGQGAEPQHF.

The V call is TRBV4-3, the J call TRBJ1-4; weak D call: TRBD1 (6 bases). The CDR3 has 15 amino acids. Trimming took 0 bases from V and 5 from J, leaving 10 bases between them. CDR1 and CDR2 from the germline V gene are LGHNA and YSLEER. Here the CDR3 reads CASSQDGTHNEKLFF. CDR3 bases: TGCGCCAGCAGCCAAGACGGGACACACAATGAAAAACTGTTTTTT.

Comment on this clone: The same CDR3 can be traced to other DNA sequences in this sample. This chain connects TRBV4-3 to TRBJ1-2, with 10 bases aligning to TRBD1. Per the germline V gene, CDR1 is LGHNA and CDR2 is YSLEER. With 4 bases clipped from V and 3 bases from J, the junction kept 2 bases outside the gene matches. This CDR3 region has 14 residues. CDR3 region: CASSPGQGDYGYTF. CDR3 bases: TGCGCCAGCAGCCCCGGACAGGGGGACTATGGCTACACCTTC.

The V and J genes are TRBV5-6 and TRBJ2-7; D unclear. The CDR3 covers 14 residues. V lost 0 bases to trimming and J lost 6 bases, with 13 bases between them. Germline V gene lookup returns CDR1 SGHDT and CDR2 YYEEEE. CDR3 nucleotides: TGTGCCAGCAGCTTGGGACTGATCCCCCTCGAGCAGTACTTC. Residues: CASSLGLIPLEQYF.

This clone was seen a few times. The rearrangement links TRBV5-6 to TRBJ1-3; D gene uncertain. CDR1 SGHDT and CDR2 YYEEEE come from the germline V gene. Trimming stripped 3 bases from V and 3 bases from J, with 13 bases between. This CDR3 has 15 amino acids. The chain's CDR3 is CASSSPDTLGNTIYF. CDR3 coding DNA: TGTGCCAGCAGCTCTCCTGACACCCTTGGAAACACCATATATTTT.

This chain connects TRBV4-3 to TRBJ1-1; D gene unclear. Germline V gene data show CDR1 as LGHNA and CDR2 as YSLEER. Trimming removed 1 base from V and 4 bases from J, with 7 bases in between. The CDR3 has 13 residues. The CDR3: CASSQGVSTEAFF. The CDR3 bases are TGCGCCAGCAGCCAAGGGGTTTCCACTGAAGCTTTCTTT.

This clone has only a few counts. This chain joins TRBV12-3 or TRBV12-4 and TRBJ1-6, with D hard to call. V lost 1 base, J lost 15 bases, and 13 bases lay in between. This CDR3 region has 13 residues. In nucleotides, the CDR3 is TGTGCCAGCAGTTTAGTGGCCGCCTCGGACCTCCACTTT. As protein: CASSLVAASDLHF.